Below, one T cell receptor (beta chain) is given with its context. It lacks a known antigen. The input lacks base qualities; no much larger clone sits a single base away. This record comes from a study of cytomegalovirus exposure and HLA in healthy donors (dated 2017 in TCRdb). Regarding the study in general: In an earlier analysis of around 540 of the donors, about 270 Gb of sequence data and just under 120 million unique TCR beta sequences from about 190 million T cells were reported. An early release that covered roughly 600 HLA-typed donors contained approximately 300 gigabases of sequencing data and 85 million to 100 million unique TCR sequences. Of the approximately 400 genotyped donors, 70% to 90% were placed in the genetic ancestry cluster associated with self-reported Caucasian donors. The study was designed to test whether signatures of past pathogen exposure could be identified by cataloging public T cell receptors. The study profiled the T cell repertoires of some 610 subjects by immunosequencing and related them to cytomegalovirus serostatus. Along with the roughly 700-subject first cohort, a separate validation cohort of more than 90 different subjects was used. High-throughput TCR immunosequencing, statistical association of individual TCRs with disease status, and machine learning were combined to predict cytomegalovirus infection status. In a later analysis, previously published TCR beta repertoires from several hundred donors were re-analyzed and high-resolution HLA genotyping was added so that TCR occurrence patterns could be studied. In the later analysis, no new phenotypic data were used to find candidate immune exposures; instead, reliance was placed on TCR beta sequences and their occurrence across donors. An earlier analysis of more than 450 of the donors used high-throughput TCR beta sequencing to judge whether each TCR beta V gene segment behaved as functional or pseudogenic. Alongside the repertoire data, information on donor age, sex, ethnicity and CMV serostatus was compiled. Genome-wide SNP genotypes for about three fifths of the 666 donors were used in a later genetic analysis, which treated that subset as a discovery cohort. All discovery cohort repertoires had been generated on a single sequencing platform. Both class I and class II loci were covered by HLA typing, at four-digit resolution. The number of donors typed differed by locus, with roughly 620-640 for A, B, C, DRB1 and DQB1, approximately 500 for DQA1, over 600 for DPA1, and 400 to 490 for DPB1. Because of strong linkage in the cohort, a few DR-DQ haplotypes were treated as single units for association and clustering. Among almost 400 genotyped donors of the cohort, an average of 235,054 unique TCR beta nucleotide sequences were sequenced per donor, roughly 20% of them non-productive.

What the study reported, not specific to this receptor: A further reported finding was that TCR beta sequences accurately predicted the HLA-A and HLA-B alleles for most subjects in the first cohort. A cluster of highly shared sequence variants was judged likely to be a technical artifact of the sequencing pipeline. In both the original and validation cohorts, the classifier was reported to diagnose cytomegalovirus status with high specificity and sensitivity. Across donors, most TCR sequences were observed very rarely, whereas some public TCRs were present in many individuals. Only TCR beta chains were sequenced in this cohort, and the absence of alpha or paired-chain data limited detectable features. Because HLA typing was unavailable for some donors at each locus, only the typed subset was used in association tests. In vitro tests confirmed that a few of the cytomegalovirus-associated TCR beta chains recognize cytomegalovirus antigens. Broadly in line with IMGT annotations, most TCR beta V segments showed up in productive rearrangements about 90% or about 30% of the time in an earlier analysis of roughly 590 of the donors. A later analysis found that TCR association rates varied across HLA loci, with DRB1 alleles showing the most associated TCRs and HLA-C alleles the fewest. A later analysis reported that several top co-occurrence clusters appeared linked to parvovirus B19, influenza, CMV and Epstein-Barr virus. A later analysis found that HLA-associated TCR beta chains were more clonally expanded and had lower generation probabilities than equally common non-associated chains. Strong co-occurrence of HLA alleles, especially DR and DQ, made assigning TCR associations to individual alleles difficult. Correlated functional status among segregating V segments might be attributable to linkage disequilibrium, but an unknown experimental factor could not be ruled out. A total of 150 to 200 TCR beta chains were listed by the study as associated with cytomegalovirus. In a later analysis, around 17,000 TCR beta sequences were associated with specific HLA alleles at a false discovery rate of 0.05. A later genetic analysis reported fewer N-insertions in productive TCRs among donors in an Asian-associated ancestry cluster than the roughly 700-donor mean. Presence/absence analyses assumed roughly uniform sequencing depth across donors, an assumption that may not hold. Because counts were too low, around 17 rarely observed V segments, including chromosome 9 orphons, were left out of the earlier analysis of 500 to 750 of the donors. A later analysis found that most CMV-associated TCR beta chains appeared HLA-restricted, with HLA associations seemingly driven largely by CMV exposure. An association between a missense DCLRE1C variant and V-gene and J-gene trimming of TCR beta chains was found in a later genetic analysis and replicated in an independent cohort. Immune exposure information for the cohort was limited to CMV serostatus. It was suggested by the authors that the approach could potentially be generalized to other disease states and immunological phenotypes.

Libraries were made using the immunoSEQ multiplex PCR assay. For the multiplex PCR, a mixture combining 60 forward primers for TCR Vbeta segments and 13 reverse primers for TCR Jbeta segments was used. Amplification of the CDR3 region of rearranged TCR beta genes was performed with a multiplex PCR assay on genomic DNA. The Illumina HiSeq System was used to sequence the amplified TCR beta libraries as 87-base-pair reads. The source study handled its data this way. A later analysis counted 65 million to 90 million unique TCR beta chains across the 550 to 800 repertoires, and around 9.9 million of these chains were shared by at least two donors. A nearest-neighbor algorithm error-corrected the raw reads and collapsed the reads into unique sequences, merging closely related sequences to remove PCR and sequencing errors. Alignment of CDR3 sequences to IMGT reference sequences was used to assign V, D and J gene segments. For a sequence to be retained, a match of at least six nucleotides was required to both a V gene segment and a J gene segment. A rearrangement was called productive if the CDR3 had no stop codons and remained in frame with V and J, and every other rearrangement was called non-productive. CDR3 was defined by IMGT convention, running from the second conserved V-encoded cysteine to the conserved J-encoded phenylalanine. The earlier analysis of a few hundred of the donors excluded sequences that lacked an unambiguous match to a single V gene segment. In an earlier analysis of 587 of the donors, V segments were called functional above 56.7% productive rearrangements and were called segregating when the between-donor standard deviation exceeded 5%. A statistical classification framework was built to diagnose cytomegalovirus status from the catalog of TCR beta chain sequences. A later analysis assigned V and J genes by comparing TCR nucleotide sequences with IMGT/GENE-DB human TR gene sequences. In a later analysis, CDR3 sequences and most-parsimonious VDJ recombination scenarios were assigned using the TCRdist pipeline. In a later analysis, every TCR beta chain was defined by the combination of its CDR3 amino acid sequence and its V-gene family, and reads without a unique V-gene family were dropped. As a way to deal with suspected cross-contamination and a sequencing artifact, a later analysis dropped roughly 620 nucleotide sequences that were highly shared and had low generation probability. For each public chain, a later analysis derived a clonal expansion index from normalized ranks of inferred template counts within each repertoire. A later analysis computed generation probabilities with a VDJ recombination model fitted to out-of-frame rearrangements, and checked the results against IGoR. In a later analysis, TCR-TCR, TCR-HLA and TCR-CMV co-occurrence was scored with hypergeometric tests, and a repertoire-size bias correction was applied to TCR pairs. False discovery rates were estimated in a later analysis by permuting HLA or CMV assignments 20 times. In a later analysis, co-occurring TCRs were grouped with DBSCAN, and TCRdist sequence similarity was added when clustering was performed within HLA-allele-positive subsets. For co-occurrence clustering, repertoires with fewer than 30,000 or more than 120,000 public chains were excluded, along with five repertoires with anomalous nucleotide sharing. Imported from immuneACCESS, the table was reduced by TCRdb to in-frame sequences with V and J called. These copies leave out some clones; in studies compared against another copy, an unresolved V gene accounts for under half, and the cause of the remainder is not known. V, J and clone size derive from that table, while D and trimming were established from the DNA sequence. The sample has about 110,000 clones on record, roughly 82% of them singletons. 4.2% of the sample rests with the top ten.

The cohort comprised 666 healthy bone marrow donors. All cohort members were sampled while nominally healthy, although unrecorded immune exposures were likely present. The donor was CMV seronegative and was included in the group of hundreds of seronegative cohort members. A peripheral blood sample was collected from each donor, and TCR beta sequencing was performed on peripheral blood mononuclear cells. Genomic DNA extraction from the blood cell samples was performed with the Qiagen DNeasy Blood Extraction Kit. What was sequenced was PBMCs. This receptor was taken from a male donor in good health and CMV-seronegative.

The CDR3 sequence is CASSQDGMVGREENIQYF. The nucleotides are TGTGCCAGCAGCCAAGATGGGATGGTGGGGCGGGAGGAGAACATTCAGTACTTC. The rearranged segments are TRBV4-2 and TRBJ2-4, and TRBD2 aligns with 8 junction nucleotides. The germline V gene encodes CDR1 LGHNA and CDR2 YNFKEQ. V lost 0 bases and J lost 7 bases, and the count of bases not matched to a germline gene is 14. Reading from cysteine to phenylalanine, the CDR3 counts 18 amino acids. Only the CDR3 region is kept as DNA, spanning 54 bases read in frame from base 1.